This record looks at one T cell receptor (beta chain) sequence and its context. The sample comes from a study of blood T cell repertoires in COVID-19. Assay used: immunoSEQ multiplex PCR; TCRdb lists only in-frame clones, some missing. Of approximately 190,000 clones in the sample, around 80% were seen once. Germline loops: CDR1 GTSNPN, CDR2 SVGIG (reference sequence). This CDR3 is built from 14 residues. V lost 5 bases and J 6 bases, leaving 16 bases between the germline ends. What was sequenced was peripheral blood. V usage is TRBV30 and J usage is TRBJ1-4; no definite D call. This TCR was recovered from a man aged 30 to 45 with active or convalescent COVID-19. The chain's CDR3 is CAWRNGGSYEKLFF. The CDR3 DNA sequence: TGTGCCTGGCGAAACGGAGGGAGCTATGAAAAACTGTTTTTT.